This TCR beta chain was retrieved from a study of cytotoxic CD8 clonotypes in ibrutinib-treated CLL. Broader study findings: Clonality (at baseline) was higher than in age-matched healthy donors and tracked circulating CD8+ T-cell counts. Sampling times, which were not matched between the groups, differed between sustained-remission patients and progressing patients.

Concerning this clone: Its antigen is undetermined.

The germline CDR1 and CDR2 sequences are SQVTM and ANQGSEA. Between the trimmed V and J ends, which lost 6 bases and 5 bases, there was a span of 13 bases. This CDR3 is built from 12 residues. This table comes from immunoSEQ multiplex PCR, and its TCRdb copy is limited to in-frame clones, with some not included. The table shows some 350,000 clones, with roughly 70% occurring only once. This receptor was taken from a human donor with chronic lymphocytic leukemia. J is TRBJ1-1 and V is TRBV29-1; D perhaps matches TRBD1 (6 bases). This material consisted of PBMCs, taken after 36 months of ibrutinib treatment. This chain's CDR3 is CSVLYRDTEAFF. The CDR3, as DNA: TGCAGCGTATTATACAGGGATACTGAAGCTTTCTTT.